A selection of T cell receptor beta chains follows, all from one sample in a study of CD8 T cells in Susac syndrome. TCRdb reanalysed the immunoSEQ multiplex PCR reads using MiXCR and keeps one entry per CDR3 protein. The sample carries approximately 100,000 distinct CDR3 sequences, around nine tenths recorded once. Source material: CD4+ T cells from PBMCs. The receptors originated from a human donor in good health. The CDR3 runs from the conserved cysteine through the conserved F or W. Fields, in order: clone size, V gene, J gene, D gene, CDR3 DNA, CDR3 protein. A D gene is named only where the DNA matches it firmly. Clone sizes are given selectively: once, few, many, or a class where the clone is expanded.

-	TRBV6-5	TRBJ2-7	TRBD2	TGTGCCAGCAGTCTACGGACTAGCGGGCCCTACGAGCAGTACTTC	CASSLRTSGPYEQYF
-	TRBV19	TRBJ2-7	TRBD2	TGTGCCAGTAGTCCACTAGCGGGAGGCTCCTCCTACGAGCAGTACTTC	CASSPLAGGSSYEQYF
-	TRBV10-3	TRBJ2-7	TRBD1	TGTGCCATCAGTGAGTCGGGGACAGGGTACGAGCAGTACTTC	CAISESGTGYEQYF
-	TRBV18	TRBJ1-1	-	TGTGCCAGCTCACCACCGGGACACTCGAACACTGAAGCTTTCTTT	CASSPPGHSNTEAFF
-	TRBV19	TRBJ1-1	TRBD1	TGTGCCAGTAGTCGGACAGGGAGGGAAGCTTTCTTT	CASSRTGREAFF
-	TRBV28	TRBJ2-1	-	TGTGCCAGCAGTTTGCTACAGGAGTACAATGAGCAGTTCTTC	CASSLLQEYNEQFF
-	TRBV13	TRBJ1-1	-	TGTGCCAGCAGCTCTACAGAGACAGACGAAGCTTTCTTT	CASSSTETDEAFF
-	TRBV2	TRBJ1-6	-	TGTGCCAGCAGCGCCGACAGCTTATATAATTCACCCCTCCACTTT	CASSADSLYNSPLHF
-	TRBV27	TRBJ2-3	-	TGTGCCAGCAGACAGACAGATACGCAGTATTTT	CASRQTDTQYF
-	TRBV5-1	TRBJ2-1	-	TGCGCCAGCAGCCTAGGGACTTCCTCCAATGAGCAGTTCTTC	CASSLGTSSNEQFF
-	TRBV12-3/TRBV12-4	TRBJ2-1	-	TGTGCCAGCAGGCGGGCTTCGGACGGCTATGAGCAGTTCTTC	CASRRASDGYEQFF
-	TRBV7-9	TRBJ2-3	-	TGTGCCAGCAGCTTACGGCGGACTTCCCAAAAAGATACGCAGTATTTT	CASSLRRTSQKDTQYF
-	TRBV6-2/TRBV6-3	TRBJ2-5	-	TGTGCCAGCACCCCGACAGCAGGAGAGACCCAGTACTTC	CASTPTAGETQYF
-	TRBV20-1	TRBJ1-1	-	TGCAGTGCTAGAGGTCCACAGAGCACTGAAGCTTTCTTT	CSARGPQSTEAFF
once	TRBV7-2	TRBJ1-3	-	TGTGCCAGCAGCGACAGGAGCTCTGGAAACACCATATATTTT	CASSDRSSGNTIYF
-	TRBV20-1	TRBJ1-2	TRBD1	TGCAGTGCTTCGGACAGGGACGTGGGCTACACCTTC	CSASDRDVGYTF
-	TRBV20-1	TRBJ1-1	-	TGCAGTGCTAGAGCTGGACAGCAGAACACTGAAGCTTTCTTT	CSARAGQQNTEAFF
-	TRBV15	TRBJ2-1	-	TGTGCCACCAGCAGAGATCCGGGGGATGAGCAGTTCTTC	CATSRDPGDEQFF
-	TRBV7-8	TRBJ2-1	-	TGTGCCAGCTTGGACAGCTCATACAATGAGCAGTTCTTC	CASLDSSYNEQFF
-	TRBV7-9	TRBJ1-2	-	TGTGCCAGCAGCTTAGCTGGGGCCCTTAACTATGGCTACACCTTC	CASSLAGALNYGYTF
-	TRBV19	TRBJ1-4	TRBD1	TGTGCCAGTAGTGTGACAGGGTGGAAGGAAAAACTGTTTTTT	CASSVTGWKEKLFF
-	TRBV29-1	TRBJ2-2	-	TGCAGCGTTGACAGGGAAAACACCGGGGAGCTGTTTTTT	CSVDRENTGELFF
-	TRBV5-4	TRBJ2-2	TRBD1	TGTGCCAGCAGACCAGGACAGGGGACGAACACCGGGGAGCTGTTTTTT	CASRPGQGTNTGELFF